This T cell receptor beta chain derives from a study of T cells in localized non-small cell lung cancer. General study points: Maximal T cell clonality occurred in uninvolved adjacent lung, with tumor ranking below it. There was an association of higher blood T cell density with longer overall survival. Appearances in adjacent lung were noted for a median approximately 52 of the top 100 tumor clones. Since sequencing was restricted to only one region of the tumor, intratumor heterogeneity remains a possibility.

A word on this clone: No antigen is known for it.

The V gene's germline CDR1 is SGHAT and CDR2 FQNNGV. The CDR3 totals 18 residues. Trimming took 4 bases from V and 0 from J, leaving 19 bases between them. TCRdb's table, derived via immunoSEQ multiplex PCR, lists solely in-frame clones and lacks some. The table lists approximately 70,000 clones, about four fifths of them singletons. The source was PBMCs, collected before any cancer treatment. The V call is TRBV11-2, the J call TRBJ2-1; TRBD1 might be the D (5 bases). This TCR was sampled from a man aged 40 to 70 with stage II lung adenocarcinoma. For the CDR3, the DNA is TGTGCCAGCAGCTATATAAGGGGAAGCGCCAGCTCCTACAATGAGCAGTTCTTC. Translating it yields CASSYIRGSASSYNEQFF.